This T cell receptor (beta chain) stems from a study of T cell repertoires in cytomegalovirus infection. About the study: CMV infection together with matching HLA type was indicated by public TCR beta signatures. The study's findings and limits: Dominating the ex vivo response were HLA-C-restricted CMV-specific TCR beta clonotypes.

This clonotype came up a few times. Its specificity is not known. The CDR3 is made up of 13 amino acids. Germline lookup yields CDR1 LGHNA and CDR2 YNFKEQ. Trimming removed 4 bases from V and 0 bases from J, with 4 bases in between. MiXCR, applied by TCRdb to the reads, yields one record per CDR3 protein. Among over 300,000 distinct CDR3 sequences listed, more than 9% were seen once. Sequencing used PBMCs. This sequence joins TRBV4-2 and TRBJ1-5; unclear D gene. The TCR comes from a human donor in good health (CMV status not recorded). Some clones in this sample may be carry-over from other donors' samples. The DNA for the CDR3 is TGTGCCAGCAGCCGAAATAGCAATCAGCCCCAGCATTTT. Translated, it gives CASSRNSNQPQHF.